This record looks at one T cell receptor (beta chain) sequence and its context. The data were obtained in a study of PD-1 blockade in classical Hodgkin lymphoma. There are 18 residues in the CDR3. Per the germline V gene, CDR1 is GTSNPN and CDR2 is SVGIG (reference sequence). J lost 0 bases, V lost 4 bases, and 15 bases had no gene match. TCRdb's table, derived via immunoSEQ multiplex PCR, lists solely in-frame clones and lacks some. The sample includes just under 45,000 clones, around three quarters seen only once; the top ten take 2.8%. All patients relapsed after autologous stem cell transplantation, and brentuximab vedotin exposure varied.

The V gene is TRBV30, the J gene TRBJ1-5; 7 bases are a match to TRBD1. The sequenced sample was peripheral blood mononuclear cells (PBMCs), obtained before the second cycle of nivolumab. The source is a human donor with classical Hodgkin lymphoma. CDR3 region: CAWTPSPGQADSNQPQHF. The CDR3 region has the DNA TGTGCCTGGACCCCATCCCCTGGACAGGCAGATAGCAATCAGCCCCAGCATTTT.